This T cell receptor beta chain was recorded in a study of T-cell memory formation after mild COVID-19. MiXCR, applied by TCRdb to the 5' RACE reads, yields one record per CDR3 protein. This repertoire shows 80,000 to 95,000 distinct CDR3 sequences, around 25% found once; its top ten account for less than 55%. V shed 0 bases, J shed 11 bases, and the junction held 3 bases outside the gene matches. The CDR3 spans 13 residues. CDR1 is MGHRA and CDR2 is YSYEKL in the germline V gene. The clonotype was recovered from a young man who had mild COVID-19 (a few samples of this study predate the infection). Cell type and time point are not known. The chain recombines TRBV4-1 with TRBJ2-7, with TRBD2 matching 11 bases. Sequencing input: PBMCs or a T cell subset sorted from them (not recorded which). The CDR3, as DNA: TGCGCCAGCAGCCAAGATGGGACTAGCGGAAAGTACTTC. Translated: CASSQDGTSGKYF.